The 6 T cell receptor beta chains below were found in one sample sequenced in a study of T-cell reconstitution after alpha-beta-depleted transplantation in children. Unique molecular identifiers were incorporated during preparation of the TCRbeta library. TCRdb used MiXCR to reprocess the PCR reads, holding one entry per CDR3 protein. The sample lists 360,000 or so distinct CDR3 sequences, around 21% occurring once. Sequenced here: PBMCs from the stem cell graft donor, sampled from the stem cell graft. The receptors derive from a human donor who donated a stem cell graft to a child with acute myeloid leukemia.

This chain links TRBV12-3 or TRBV12-4 with TRBJ2-2, with D tentatively TRBD2 (5 bases). The CDR3 is 14 amino acids. V was cut by 7 bases and J by 5 bases, with 14 bases left in between. CDR3 sequence: CASTPWRATGELFF. As DNA, the CDR3 is TGTGCCAGCACCCCGTGGCGGGCAACCGGGGAGCTGTTTTTT.

The chain uses TRBV20-1 and TRBJ2-1, with 8 bases matching TRBD2. Trimming took 1 base from V and 8 from J; bases not matched to a gene: 4. CDR1 and CDR2 (germline): DFQATT, SNEGSKA (reference sequence). The CDR3 is 13 residues long. CDR3: CSARGAGGDEQFF. In DNA, the CDR3 is TGCAGTGCTAGAGGGGCCGGGGGGGATGAGCAGTTCTTC.

This clonotype has a count of ten or more. This rearrangement joins TRBV4-3 to TRBJ2-1; TRBD1 matches at 8 bases. The CDR3 is 15 amino acids. Germline V gene data show CDR1 as LGHNA and CDR2 as YSLEER. The V gene end was trimmed by 1 base and the J gene end by 5 bases; junction bases not matched to a gene: 4. The CDR3 bases are TGCGCCAGCAGCCAAGTCAGGGGGCGAGACAATGAGCAGTTCTTC. It encodes CASSQVRGRDNEQFF.

This chain uses TRBV6-1 with TRBJ2-1; the D gene is possibly TRBD2 (6 bases). Per germline, CDR1 MNHNS and CDR2 SASEGT. The CDR3 spans 17 residues. V lost 6 bases, J lost 0 bases, and 18 bases lay in between. CDR3 coding DNA: TGTGCCAGCAGCCGGAACCTAGCGCCTAGCTCCTACAATGAGCAGTTCTTC. It encodes CASSRNLAPSSYNEQFF.

The chain recombines TRBV7-2 with TRBJ2-1; tentative D call: TRBD1 (5 bases). Trimming took off 5 bases at V and 13 bases at J, with 15 bases between the two ends. Germline lookup yields CDR1 SGHTA and CDR2 FQGNSA. The CDR3 sequence is 12 residues long. CDR3 in amino acids: CASSLQEPIQFF. The CDR3 region has the DNA TGTGCCAGCAGCCTACAGGAACCAATTCAGTTCTTC.

This clonotype showed up many times. Sequence at one end of the junction differs from germline and may be a read error. The chain combines TRBV20-1 with TRBJ2-7, with 12 bases identical to TRBD2. This CDR3 region has 13 residues. Germline assignment: CDR1 DFQATT and CDR2 SNEGSKA (reference sequence). The CDR3 nucleotides are TGCAGTGCCGTGGCTAGCGGGAGGGCCCAGACCCTATTC. Its translation is CSAVASGRAQTLF.